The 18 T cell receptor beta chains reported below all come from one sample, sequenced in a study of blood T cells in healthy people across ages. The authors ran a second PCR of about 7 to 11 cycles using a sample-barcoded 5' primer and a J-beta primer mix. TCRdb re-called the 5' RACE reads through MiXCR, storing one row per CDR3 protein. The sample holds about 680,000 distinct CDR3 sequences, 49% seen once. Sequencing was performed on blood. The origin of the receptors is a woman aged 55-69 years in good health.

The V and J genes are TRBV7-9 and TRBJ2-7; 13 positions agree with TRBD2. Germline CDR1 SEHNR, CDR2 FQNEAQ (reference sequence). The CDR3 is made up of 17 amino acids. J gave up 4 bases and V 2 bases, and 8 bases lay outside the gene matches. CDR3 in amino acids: CASSLRTSGSQMYEQYF. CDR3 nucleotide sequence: TGTGCCAGCAGCTTAAGGACTAGCGGGAGCCAGATGTACGAGCAGTACTTC.

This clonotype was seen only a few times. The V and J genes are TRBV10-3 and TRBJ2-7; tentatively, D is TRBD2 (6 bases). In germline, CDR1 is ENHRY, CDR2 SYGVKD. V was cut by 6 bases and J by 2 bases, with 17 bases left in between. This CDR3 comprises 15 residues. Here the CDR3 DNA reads TGTGCCATCAGCTCTGTGGGGGACTTTACCTACGAGCAGTACTTC. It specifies CAISSVGDFTYEQYF.

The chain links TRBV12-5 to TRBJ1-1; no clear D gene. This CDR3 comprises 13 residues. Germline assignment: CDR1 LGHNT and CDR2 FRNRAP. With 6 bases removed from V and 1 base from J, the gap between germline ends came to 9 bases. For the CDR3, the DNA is TGTGCTAGTGGGGGAACGGGGAACACTGAAGCTTTCTTT. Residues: CASGGTGNTEAFF. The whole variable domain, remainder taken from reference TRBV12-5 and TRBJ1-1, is DARVTQTPRHKVTEMGQEVTMRCQPILGHNTVFWYRQTMMQGLELLAYFRNRAPLDDSGMPKDRFSAEMPDATLATLKIQPSEPRDSAVYFCASGGTGNTEAFFGQGTRLTVV.

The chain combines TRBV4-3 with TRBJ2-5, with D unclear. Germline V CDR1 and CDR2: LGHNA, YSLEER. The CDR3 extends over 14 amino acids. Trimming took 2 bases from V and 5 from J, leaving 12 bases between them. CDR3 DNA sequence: TGCGCCAGCAGCCAACAGCCTTTTAGGGAGACCCAGTACTTC. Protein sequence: CASSQQPFRETQYF.

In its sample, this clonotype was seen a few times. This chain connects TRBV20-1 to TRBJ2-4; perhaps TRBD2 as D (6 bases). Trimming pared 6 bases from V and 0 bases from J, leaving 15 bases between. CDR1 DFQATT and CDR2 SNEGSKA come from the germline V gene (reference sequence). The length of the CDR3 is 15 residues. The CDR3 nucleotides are TGCAGTGCGGACCCCTCGGGACTAGCCAAAAACATTCAGTACTTC. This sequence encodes CSADPSGLAKNIQYF.

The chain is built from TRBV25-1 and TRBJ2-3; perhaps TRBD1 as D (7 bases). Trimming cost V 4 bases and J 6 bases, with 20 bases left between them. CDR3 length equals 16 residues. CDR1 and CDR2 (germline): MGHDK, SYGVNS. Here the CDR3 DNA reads TGTGCCAGCAGTGCCCTGGGCAGGGGGGAGTGGGATACGCAGTATTTT. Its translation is CASSALGRGEWDTQYF.

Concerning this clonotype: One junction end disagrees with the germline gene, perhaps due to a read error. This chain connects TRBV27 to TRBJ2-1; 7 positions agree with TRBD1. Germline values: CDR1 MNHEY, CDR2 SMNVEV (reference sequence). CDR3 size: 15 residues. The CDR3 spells CASSLSGQSYNEQFF. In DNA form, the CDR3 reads TGTGCCAGCAGCTTATCGGGACAGAGCTACAATGAGCAGTTCTTC.

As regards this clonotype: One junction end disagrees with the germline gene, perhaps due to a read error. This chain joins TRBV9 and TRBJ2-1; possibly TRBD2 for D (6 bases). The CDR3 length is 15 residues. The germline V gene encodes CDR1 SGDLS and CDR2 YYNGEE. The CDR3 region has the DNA TGTGTCAGCAGCGCCCGGGACTTTACTTACAATGAGCAGTTCTTC. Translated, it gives CVSSARDFTYNEQFF.

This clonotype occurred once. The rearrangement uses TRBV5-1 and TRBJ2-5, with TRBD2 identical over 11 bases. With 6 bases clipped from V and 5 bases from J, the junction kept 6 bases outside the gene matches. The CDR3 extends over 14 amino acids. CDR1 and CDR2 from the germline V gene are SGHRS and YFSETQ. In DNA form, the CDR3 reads TGCGCCAGCACGGGCCTAGCGGGAGGCGAGACCCAGTACTTC. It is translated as CASTGLAGGETQYF.

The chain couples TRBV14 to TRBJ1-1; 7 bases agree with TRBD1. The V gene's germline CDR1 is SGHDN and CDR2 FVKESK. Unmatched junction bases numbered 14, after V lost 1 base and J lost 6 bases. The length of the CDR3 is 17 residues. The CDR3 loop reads CASSQGGKVQGMAEAFF. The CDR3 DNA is TGTGCCAGCAGCCAAGGGGGGAAGGTACAGGGGATGGCTGAAGCTTTCTTT.

The CDR3 DNA reads as TGTGCCAGCAGCCTAATGGGGGGAGCACGGGATGAGCAGTTCTTC. This translates into CASSLMGGARDEQFF. The V gene is TRBV7-2, the J gene TRBJ2-1; weak D call: TRBD2 (6 bases). CDR1 and CDR2 (germline): SGHTA, FQGNSA. The V end lost 5 bases, the J end lost 8 bases, and 19 bases lay between the germline ends. This CDR3 spans 15 amino acids. The full variable domain, completed using reference TRBV7-2 and TRBJ2-1, is GAGVSQSPSNKVTEKGKDVELRCDPISGHTALYWYRQSLGQGLEFLIYFQGNSAPDKSGLPSDRFSAERTGGSVSTLTIQRTQQEDSAVYLCASSLMGGARDEQFFGPGTRLTVL.

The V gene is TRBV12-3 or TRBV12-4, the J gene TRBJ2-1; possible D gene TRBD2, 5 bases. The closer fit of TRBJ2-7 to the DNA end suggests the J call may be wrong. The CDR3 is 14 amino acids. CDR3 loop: CASSTRSPYNEQYF. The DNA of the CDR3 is TGTGCCAGCAGCACTAGAAGCCCTTACAATGAGCAGTACTTC.

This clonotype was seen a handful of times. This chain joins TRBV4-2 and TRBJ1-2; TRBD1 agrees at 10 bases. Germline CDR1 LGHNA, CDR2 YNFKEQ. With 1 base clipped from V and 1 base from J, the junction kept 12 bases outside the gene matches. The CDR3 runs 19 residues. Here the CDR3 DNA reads TGTGCCAGCAGCCAAGCCTTCTGGCAGGGACAGGGGCTTAACTATGGCTACACCTTC. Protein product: CASSQAFWQGQGLNYGYTF.

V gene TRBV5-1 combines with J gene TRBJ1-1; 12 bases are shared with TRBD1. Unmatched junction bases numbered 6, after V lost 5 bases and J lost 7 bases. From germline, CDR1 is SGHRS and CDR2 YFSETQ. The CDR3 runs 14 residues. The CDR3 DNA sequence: TGCGCCAGCAGGCCCGGGACAGGGGGCCATGAAGCTTTCTTT. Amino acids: CASRPGTGGHEAFF.

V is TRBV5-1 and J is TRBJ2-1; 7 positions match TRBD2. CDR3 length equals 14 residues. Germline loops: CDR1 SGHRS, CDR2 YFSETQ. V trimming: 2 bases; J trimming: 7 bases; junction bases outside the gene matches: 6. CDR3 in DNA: TGCGCCAGCAGCTTCCGGCGGGAGAGGAATGAGCAGTTCTTC. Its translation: CASSFRRERNEQFF.

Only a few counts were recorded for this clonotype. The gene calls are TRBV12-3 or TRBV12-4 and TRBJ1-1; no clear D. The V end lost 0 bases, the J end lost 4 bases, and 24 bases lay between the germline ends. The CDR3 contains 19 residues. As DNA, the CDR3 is TGTGCCAGCAGTTTAGCCCCAGGCGTACAAGTCTCCCCGGCCACTGAAGCTTTCTTT. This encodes CASSLAPGVQVSPATEAFF.

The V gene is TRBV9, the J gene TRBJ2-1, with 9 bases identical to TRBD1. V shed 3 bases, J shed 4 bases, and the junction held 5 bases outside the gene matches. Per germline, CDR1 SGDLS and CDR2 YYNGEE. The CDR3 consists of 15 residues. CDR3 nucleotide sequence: TGTGCCAGCAGCGCCTACAGGGGGCTATACAATGAGCAGTTCTTC. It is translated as CASSAYRGLYNEQFF. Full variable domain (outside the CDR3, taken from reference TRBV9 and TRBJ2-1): DSGVTQTPKHLITATGQRVTLRCSPRSGDLSVYWYQQSLDQGLQFLIQYYNGEERAKGNILERFSAQQFPDLHSELNLSSLELGDSALYFCASSAYRGLYNEQFFGPGTRLTVL.

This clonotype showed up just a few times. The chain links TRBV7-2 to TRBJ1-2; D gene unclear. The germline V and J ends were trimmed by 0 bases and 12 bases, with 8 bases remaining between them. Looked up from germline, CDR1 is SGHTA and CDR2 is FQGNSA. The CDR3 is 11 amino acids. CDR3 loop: CASSLAGKNTF. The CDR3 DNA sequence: TGTGCCAGCAGCTTAGCCGGGAAAAACACCTTC. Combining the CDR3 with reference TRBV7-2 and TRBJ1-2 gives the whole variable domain GAGVSQSPSNKVTEKGKDVELRCDPISGHTALYWYRQSLGQGLEFLIYFQGNSAPDKSGLPSDRFSAERTGGSVSTLTIQRTQQEDSAVYLCASSLAGKNTFGSGTRLTVV.